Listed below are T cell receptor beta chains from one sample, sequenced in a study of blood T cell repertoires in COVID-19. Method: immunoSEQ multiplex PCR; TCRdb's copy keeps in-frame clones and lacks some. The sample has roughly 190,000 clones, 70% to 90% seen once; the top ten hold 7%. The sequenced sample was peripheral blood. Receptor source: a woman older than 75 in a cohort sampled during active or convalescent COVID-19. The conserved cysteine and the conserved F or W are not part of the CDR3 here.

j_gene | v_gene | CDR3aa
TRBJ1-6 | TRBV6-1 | ASSESRGSPLH
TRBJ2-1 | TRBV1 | TSSQGCGRAYNEQF
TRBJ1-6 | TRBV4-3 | ASSQLLDRGDSPLH
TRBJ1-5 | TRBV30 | AWTYQPQH
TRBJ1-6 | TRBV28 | ASSLEGTGLH
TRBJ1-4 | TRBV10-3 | AISLSPGGANEKLF
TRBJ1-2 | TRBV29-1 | SVTKTRPGEGYT
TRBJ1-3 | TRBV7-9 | ASSPSDRVNTIY
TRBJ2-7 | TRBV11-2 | ASSSRGQGYEQY
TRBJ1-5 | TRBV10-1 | ASSESGKNQPQH
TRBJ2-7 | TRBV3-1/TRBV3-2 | ASSQVQGINEQY
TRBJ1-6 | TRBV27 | ASSEQGNNSPLH
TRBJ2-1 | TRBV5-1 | ASSLRTSGGQEQF
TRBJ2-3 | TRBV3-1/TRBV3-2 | ASSQAGATDTQY
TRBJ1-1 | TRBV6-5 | ASSYSDRGFSEAF
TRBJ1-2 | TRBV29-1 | SVEPGGYYGYT
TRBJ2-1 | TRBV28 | ASSLWSGGSYNEQF
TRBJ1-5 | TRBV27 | ASMAVYSNQPQH
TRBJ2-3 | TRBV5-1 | ASSLRASGATDTQY
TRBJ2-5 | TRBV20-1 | SASEGAVGSGETQY
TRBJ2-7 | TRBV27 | ASSLDRTTHEQY
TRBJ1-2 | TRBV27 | ASSLQGANYGYT